The entry that follows covers one T cell receptor (beta chain) sequence. Its antigen specificity is not known. No much larger clone is present one base from it, and per-base qualities are unavailable. The method was PCR. TCRdb names Illumina HiSeq 2500 as the instrument used. Molecular barcoding was employed in the preparation of TCR libraries, with unique molecular identifiers being used to normalize TCRbeta repertoire quantification. The public reads were quality trimmed at Q25 with fastp and then assembled into clones with MiXCR by TCRdb, keeping productive beta chains. Entries are consolidated by CDR3 protein sequence, retaining the most common genes and DNA. This sample lists 200,000 to 300,000 distinct CDR3 sequences; 20% to 30% were detected once. Jointly, the top ten make up more than 4.5% of the sample. These data come from a study of T-cell reconstitution after alpha-beta-depleted transplantation in children (dated by TCRdb to 2016 to 2018). In terms of the full investigation: Using TCR repertoire profiling, the study quantitatively followed how T-cell immune reconstitution unfolded in children after TCRalphabeta/CD19-depleted allogeneic hematopoietic cell transplantation. Broader findings and caveats from the paper: In some patients, the high TCRbeta diversity seen at day 60 was put down to recipient T cells and intrathymic progenitors that had survived conditioning. Over subsequent months, a decline in hyperexpanded clone frequencies was noted, and after one year, T-cell counts and TCRbeta diversity were mostly ascribed to newly produced T cells. Apparently early alphabetaT-cell count recovery about two months after transplant reportedly relied on only several hundred rapidly expanded clones derived from non-depleted graft cells.

The meaning of the sample's treatment or condition label: allogeneic hematopoietic cell transplantation with graft depleted of TCRalphabeta T cells and CD19 B cells. Transplant recipients were children who received TCRalphabeta/CD19-depleted allogeneic hematopoietic cell grafts. The material was PBMCs, mostly from graft donor cells, obtained 360 days after TCRalphabeta/CD19-depleted stem cell transplant. The sequence was obtained from a female patient aged 2-10 years who had a stem cell transplant for congenital amegakaryocytic thrombocytopenia, so the T cells may come from the graft donor.

The CDR3 here reads CASSLATAGGSTDTQYF. The DNA sequence reads TGCGCCAGCAGCTTGGCCACAGCGGGGGGCAGCACAGATACGCAGTATTTT. Rearrangement joined TRBV5-1 to TRBJ2-3, with 9 bases in between that match TRBD2. The CDR3 holds 17 amino acids from the cysteine to the phenylalanine. Only the CDR3 DNA is retained, 51 bases long and in frame from the first base. Germline trimming amounts to 0 bases on V and 0 bases on J, with 5 as the count of junction bases outside the gene matches. The CDR1 and CDR2 encoded by the germline V gene are SGHRS and YFSETQ.